The 9 T cell receptor gamma chains listed next were all sequenced from one sample in a study of fetal and pediatric gammadelta thymocytes (dated by TCRdb to between 2021 and 2024). The instrument was an Illumina MiSeq. TCRdb processed the public reads again with the CATT caller, after which rows with matching DNA were combined. Here the sample has about 110 gamma-chain clones; more than 3% occur a single time. Clones ranked in the top ten supply around 99% of the sample. Sequenced material: Vgamma9Vdelta2 gamma-delta T cells from the thymus. What this sample's cell subset or site label stands for: sorted CD3+gammadeltaTCR+Vgamma9+Vdelta2+ thymocytes. Source of these receptors: a child who underwent cardiac surgery and was recorded as healthy.

In the case of this clone: A far larger clone is one base from this, pointing to a likely read error. This sample also contains other DNA sequences that code for the same CDR3. This rearrangement joins TRGV9 to TRGJP. The CDR3 has 18 amino acids. Germline CDR1 reads GITISATS; CDR2 reads ISYDGTV (reference sequence). The CDR3 loop reads CALWEVQGQELGKKIKVF. For the CDR3, the DNA is TGTGCCTTGTGGGAGGTGCAGGGGCAGGAGTTGGGCAAAAAAATCAAGGTATTT.

This clone has more than one count but fewer than ten. A single base is all that separates this from a far larger clone, so a read error is likely. The sample carries other DNA sequences with the same CDR3. The V and J genes are TRGV9 and TRGJP. Germline CDR1 GITISATS, CDR2 ISYDGTV (reference sequence). The CDR3 is 16 residues long. This CDR3 reads CALWEVGELGKKIKVF. CDR3 nucleotides: TGTGCCTTGTGGGAGGTAGGGGAGTTGGGCAAAAAGATCAAGGTATTT.

A note on this clone: The mismatch at residue 7 between this DNA's translation and the TCRdb protein of a much larger clone likely reflects a read error; the protein shown is translated from the DNA. The chain couples TRGV9 to TRGJP. This CDR3 has 16 residues. Germline CDR1 reads GITISATS; CDR2 reads ISYDGTV (reference sequence). Germline trimming cut 1 base from V and 7 bases from J; bases unmatched to any gene: 4. CDR3 bases: TGTGCCTTGTGGGAGGTATGGGAGTTGGGCAAAAAAATCAAGGTATTT. Translating it yields CALWEVWELGKKIKVF.

Points on this clone: TCRdb assigns this DNA the protein of a much larger clone, which departs from its translation at residue 11; this likely reflects a read error, and the protein shown comes from translating the DNA. The chain carries TRGV9 and TRGJP. Per germline, CDR1 GITISATS and CDR2 ISYDGTV (reference sequence). The CDR3 loop spans 18 amino acids. The CDR3 region has the DNA TGTGCCTTGTGGGAGGTGCAGGGGCAAGAGGTGGGCAAAAAAATCAAGGTATTT. It encodes CALWEVQGQEVGKKIKVF.

A remark on this clone: With a far larger clone one base away, a read error is the likely cause. Other DNA sequences in the sample encode the same CDR3. The genes are TRGV9 and TRGJP. CDR3 length: 16 amino acids. CDR1 is GITISATS and CDR2 is ISYDGTV in the germline V gene (reference sequence). The CDR3 reads CALWEVGELGKKIKVF. CDR3 DNA sequence: TGTGCCTTGTGGGAGGTAGGGGAGTTGGGCAAAAAAATAAAGGTATTT.

This clone has just a few counts. A far larger clone is a single base away, which makes a read error likely. The same CDR3 is also encoded by other DNA sequences in this sample. The chain joins TRGV9 to TRGJP. V gave up 0 bases and J gave up 7 bases; unmatched junction bases: 3. The germline CDR1 and CDR2 sequences are GITISATS and ISYDGTV (reference sequence). CDR3 size: 16 residues. The CDR3 DNA reads TGTGCCTTGTGGGAGGTGGGGGAGTTGGGCAAAAAAATCAAGGTATTT. Translated: CALWEVGELGKKIKVF.

This clone was observed a handful of times. This likely reflects a read error, since a far larger clone is one base away. The same CDR3 also results from other DNA sequences found in this sample. The V call is TRGV9, the J call TRGJP. The CDR3 contains 15 residues. The germline gives CDR1 GITISATS, CDR2 ISYDGTV (reference sequence). CDR3 nucleotides: TGTGCCTTGTGGGAGCAAGAGTTGGGCAAAAAAATCAAAGTATTT. This encodes CALWEQELGKKIKVF.

The chain recombines TRGV3 with TRGJP2. TCRdb gives no J gene; it was assigned here by matching the DNA to germline. The CDR3 spans 16 residues. CDR1 and CDR2 from the germline V gene are VTNTFY and YDVSTARD (reference sequence). V shed 0 bases, J shed 1 base, and the junction held 5 bases outside the gene matches. The CDR3 DNA reads TGTGCCACCTGGGACAGGGGATGTAGTAGTGATTGGATCAAGACGTTT. This sequence encodes CATWDRGCSSDWIKTF.

In its sample, this clone was seen a few times. Translating this DNA gives a protein that differs at residue 14 from the TCRdb one, which belongs to a much larger clone; a read error is likely, and the protein shown is this translation. The chain links TRGV9 to TRGJP. This CDR3 is 16 amino acids long. CDR1 is GITISATS, CDR2 ISYDGTV, per germline (reference sequence). The chain's CDR3 is CALWEVGELGKKINVF. CDR3 sequence (DNA): TGTGCCTTGTGGGAGGTAGGGGAGTTGGGCAAAAAAATCAATGTATTT.